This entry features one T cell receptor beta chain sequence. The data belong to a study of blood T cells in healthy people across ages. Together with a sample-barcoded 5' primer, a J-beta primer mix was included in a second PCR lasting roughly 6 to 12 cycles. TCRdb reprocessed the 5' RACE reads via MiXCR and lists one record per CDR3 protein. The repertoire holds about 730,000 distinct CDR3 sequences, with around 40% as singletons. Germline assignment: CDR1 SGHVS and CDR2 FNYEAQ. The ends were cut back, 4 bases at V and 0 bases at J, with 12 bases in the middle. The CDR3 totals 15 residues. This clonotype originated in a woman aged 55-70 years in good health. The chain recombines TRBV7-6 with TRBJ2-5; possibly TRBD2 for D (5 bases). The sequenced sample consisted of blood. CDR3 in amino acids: CASSSISGDQETQYF. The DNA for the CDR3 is TGTGCCAGCAGCTCTATAAGCGGAGACCAAGAGACCCAGTACTTC.